This T cell receptor (beta chain) came from a study of blood T cell repertoires in COVID-19. Deletions cut 3 bases from V and 4 bases from J, with 13 bases between. CDR3 length equals 16 residues. Germline V gene data show CDR1 as MNHNS and CDR2 as SASEGT. Only in-frame clones appear in the TCRdb table, and some are missing; sequencing was by immunoSEQ multiplex PCR. The data contain nearly 300,000 clones, approximately 90% of them singletons. Sequencing was carried out using peripheral blood. The V call is TRBV6-1, the J call TRBJ1-6; D remains unclear. The origin of this receptor is a woman aged 30 to 39 who had recovered from COVID-19. The CDR3 coding sequence is TGTGCCAGCAGTGACCAAACCCGCGTTTATAATTCACCCCTCCACTTT. Amino acids: CASSDQTRVYNSPLHF.